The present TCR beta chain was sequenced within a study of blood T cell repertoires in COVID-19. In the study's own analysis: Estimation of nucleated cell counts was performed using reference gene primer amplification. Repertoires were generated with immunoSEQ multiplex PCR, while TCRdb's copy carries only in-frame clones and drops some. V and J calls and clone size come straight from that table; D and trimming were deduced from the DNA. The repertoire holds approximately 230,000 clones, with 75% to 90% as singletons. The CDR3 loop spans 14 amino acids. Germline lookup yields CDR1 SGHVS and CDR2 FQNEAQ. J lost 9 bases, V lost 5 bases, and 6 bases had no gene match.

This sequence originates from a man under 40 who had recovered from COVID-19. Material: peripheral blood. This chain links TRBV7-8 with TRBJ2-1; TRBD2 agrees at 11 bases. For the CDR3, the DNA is TGTGCCAGCAGCGTGACTAGCGGGGAGGTTGAGCAGTTCTTC. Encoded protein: CASSVTSGEVEQFF.